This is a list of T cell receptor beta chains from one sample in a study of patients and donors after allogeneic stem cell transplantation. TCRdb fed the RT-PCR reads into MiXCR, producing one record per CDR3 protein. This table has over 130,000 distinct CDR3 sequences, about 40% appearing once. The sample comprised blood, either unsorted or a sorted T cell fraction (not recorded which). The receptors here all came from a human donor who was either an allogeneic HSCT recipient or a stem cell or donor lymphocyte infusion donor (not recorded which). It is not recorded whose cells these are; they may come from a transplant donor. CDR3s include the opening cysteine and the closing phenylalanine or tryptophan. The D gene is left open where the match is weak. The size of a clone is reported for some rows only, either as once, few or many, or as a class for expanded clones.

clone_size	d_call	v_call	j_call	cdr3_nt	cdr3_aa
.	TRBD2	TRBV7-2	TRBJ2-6	TGTGCCAGCAGCTTTAGCGGGGGCGGGGCCAACGTCCTGACTTTC	CASSFSGGGANVLTF
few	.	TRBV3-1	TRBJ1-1	TGTGCCAGCAGCCAAGGAGGCCAGGGAAGGGGGAACACTGAAGCTTTCTTT	CASSQGGQGRGNTEAFF
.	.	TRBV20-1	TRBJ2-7	TGCAGTGCTAGAAAGCAGACCTTCTACGAGCAGTACTTC	CSARKQTFYEQYF
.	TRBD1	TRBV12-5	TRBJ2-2	TGTGCTAGTGGTTCCCAGGGGGTCACGAACACCGGGGAGCTGTTTTTT	CASGSQGVTNTGELFF
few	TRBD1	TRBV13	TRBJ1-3	TGTGCCAGCAGCTTAGGGCCGGGACAGCTATTCTCTGGAAACACCATATATTTT	CASSLGPGQLFSGNTIYF
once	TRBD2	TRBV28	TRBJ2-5	TGTGCCAGCAGTCTCTGGACTAGCGGGGGATCGGAGACCCAGTACTTC	CASSLWTSGGSETQYF
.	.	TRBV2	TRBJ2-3	TGTGCCAGCAGTGAGAACCATGCTACGCAGTATTTT	CASSENHATQYF
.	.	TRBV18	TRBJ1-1	TGTGCCAGCTCACCACGAAGTCTCGGCACTGAAGCTTTCTTT	CASSPRSLGTEAFF
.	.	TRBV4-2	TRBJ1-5	TGTGCCAGCAGCCGAGGGCTAGGGGACCAGCCCCAGCATTTT	CASSRGLGDQPQHF
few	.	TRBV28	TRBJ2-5	TGTGCCAGCAGTTTATCCCCCGGACTGCAAGAGACCCAGTACTTC	CASSLSPGLQETQYF
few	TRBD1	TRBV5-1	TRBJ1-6	TGCGCCAGCAGCCCAGGGACAGGGGGCAGTTCACCCCTCCACTTT	CASSPGTGGSSPLHF
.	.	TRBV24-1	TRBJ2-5	TGTGCCACCAGTGATTTCGGGAGTCTCCAAGAGACCCAGTACTTC	CATSDFGSLQETQYF
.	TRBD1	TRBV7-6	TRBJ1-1	TGTGCCAGCAGCCCAAGGGGGCAGGGGCGTAACACTGAAGCTTTCTTT	CASSPRGQGRNTEAFF
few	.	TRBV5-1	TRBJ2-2	TGCGCCAGCAGCCCGATTGGCACCGGGGAGCTGTTTTTT	CASSPIGTGELFF
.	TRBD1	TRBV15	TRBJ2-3	TGTGCCACCAGCAGGTCACAGGGGGCGACAGATACGCAGTATTTT	CATSRSQGATDTQYF
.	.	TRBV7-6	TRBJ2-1	TGTGCCAGCAGCTTTGGGGTTCCCTCCTACAATGAGCAGTTCTTC	CASSFGVPSYNEQFF
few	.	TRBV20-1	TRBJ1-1	TGCAGTGCTAGAAGGGTTTGGATGAACACTGAAGCTTTCTTT	CSARRVWMNTEAFF
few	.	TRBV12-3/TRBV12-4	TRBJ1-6	TGTGCCAGCAGGGGTAGGGAGTCGAATTCACCCCTCCACTTT	CASRGRESNSPLHF
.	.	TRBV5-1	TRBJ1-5	TGCGCCAGCAGTTTAACAGGGCTCAACAATCAGCCCCAGCATTTT	CASSLTGLNNQPQHF
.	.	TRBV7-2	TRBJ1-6	TGTGCCAGCAGCCCCTTCCCGGGGTTTGTTATCCCTCACTTT	CASSPFPGFVIPHF
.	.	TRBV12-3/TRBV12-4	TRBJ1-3	TGTGCCAGCACCCCAGGGAGGTCTGGAAACACCATATATTTT	CASTPGRSGNTIYF
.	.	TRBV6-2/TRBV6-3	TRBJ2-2	TGTGCCAGCAGTTACTCCCTACGGGTGGCCGGGGAGCTGTTTTTT	CASSYSLRVAGELFF